One and the same sample provided the 13 T cell receptor beta chains below, sequenced in a study of cytomegalovirus exposure and HLA in healthy donors. Amplification used 60 Vbeta primers and 13 Jbeta primers. TCRdb keeps only in-frame clones here, not all; method: immunoSEQ multiplex PCR. The sample carries around 130,000 clones, almost 85% recorded once. The sequencing input was PBMCs. These receptors were collected from a boy younger than 10 in good health and CMV-seronegative.

As to this clone: One junction end does not reproduce the germline sequence, and a read error may be involved. The rearrangement links TRBV7-7 to TRBJ2-1; TRBD2 agrees at 8 bases. The CDR3 is made up of 15 amino acids. Germline CDR1 reads SSHAT; CDR2 reads FNYEAQ (reference sequence). In DNA form, the CDR3 reads TGTGCTAGCAGCTTAACGGGGGGGCTTATCCATGAGCAGTTCTTC. It specifies CASSLTGGLIHEQFF.

V usage is TRBV2 and J usage is TRBJ2-5; 11 bases match TRBD2. The V gene's germline CDR1 is SNHLY and CDR2 FYNNEI. V trimming: 0 bases; J trimming: 5 bases; junction bases outside the gene matches: 17. The CDR3 totals 20 residues. CDR3 protein: CASSEALRVSGRALGETQYF. The CDR3 DNA sequence: TGTGCCAGCAGTGAAGCGCTTCGTGTTAGCGGGAGGGCCCTCGGGGAGACCCAGTACTTC.

This clone appeared a few times. The chain joins TRBV7-9 to TRBJ2-1, with 12 nucleotides matching TRBD1. The CDR3 consists of 17 residues. Germline CDR1 and CDR2: SEHNR and FQNEAQ (reference sequence). The V segment lost 6 bases and the J segment 4 bases; nucleotides outside the gene matches: 10. Here the CDR3 reads CASSPGQGALKYNEQFF. DNA of the CDR3: TGTGCCAGCAGTCCGGGACAGGGGGCGTTGAAATACAATGAGCAGTTCTTC.

The chain couples TRBV15 to TRBJ2-1; 10 nucleotides agree with TRBD2. Germline V CDR1 and CDR2: LNHNV, YYDKDF (reference sequence). With 0 bases clipped from V and 5 bases from J, the junction kept 13 bases outside the gene matches. The CDR3 sequence is 19 residues long. Written as DNA, the CDR3 is TGTGCCACCAGCAGAGAGTCGTTAGTGCTAGCGGGAGAGGACAATGAGCAGTTCTTC. This encodes CATSRESLVLAGEDNEQFF.

V is TRBV6-4 and J is TRBJ2-3; D is unresolved. Germline V gene data show CDR1 as MRHNA and CDR2 as SNTAGT. V lost 6 bases and J lost 0, with 7 bases in between. This CDR3 is built from 13 residues. CDR3 coding DNA: TGTGCCAGCAGCCCGGGTAGCACAGATACGCAGTATTTT. Translated: CASSPGSTDTQYF.

The gene calls are TRBV15 and TRBJ1-2; 10 nucleotides match TRBD1. The CDR3 totals 17 residues. CDR1 is LNHNV and CDR2 is YYDKDF in the germline V gene (reference sequence). V lost 1 base and J lost 8; bases outside the gene matches: 13. This CDR3 is CATSRGWIGQGVEGYTF. DNA for the CDR3: TGTGCCACCAGCAGAGGATGGATTGGACAGGGGGTTGAGGGCTACACCTTC.

This chain joins TRBV4-3 and TRBJ1-2, with D unclear. V gave up 0 bases and J gave up 1 base, with 6 bases separating them. Germline assignment: CDR1 LGHNA and CDR2 YSLEER. The CDR3 consists of 14 residues. Here the CDR3 reads CASSQDGFNYGYTF. DNA of the CDR3: TGCGCCAGCAGCCAAGACGGGTTTAACTATGGCTACACCTTC.

The rearrangement joins TRBV10-1 to TRBJ2-2; D possibly corresponds to TRBD1 (5 bases). V lost 2 bases to trimming and J lost 4 bases, with 5 bases between them. Per germline, CDR1 WNHNN and CDR2 SYGVQD (reference sequence). The CDR3 has 13 amino acids. CDR3: CASSERGTGELFF. In DNA, the CDR3 is TGCGCCAGCAGTGAGAGGGGCACCGGGGAGCTGTTTTTT.

This sequence joins TRBV7-9 and TRBJ2-5; 7 bases fit TRBD1. This CDR3 region has 14 residues. The V and J ends lost 6 bases and 5 bases, in that order; junction bases with no gene match: 9. Germline CDR1 is SEHNR and CDR2 is FQNEAQ (reference sequence). CDR3 protein: CASRYRGNGETQYF. In nucleotides, the CDR3 is TGTGCCAGCAGATACAGGGGCAATGGGGAGACCCAGTACTTC.

The chain is built from TRBV4-2 and TRBJ2-3, with 7 nucleotides matching TRBD2. The CDR3 extends over 15 amino acids. J was trimmed by 4 bases and V by 5 bases; bases with no gene match: 9. CDR1 and CDR2 from the germline V gene are LGHNA and YNFKEQ. The CDR3 nucleotides read TGTGCCAGCAGCGAGAGGGAGGGTGGGGCAGATACGCAGTATTTT. Protein: CASSEREGGADTQYF.

V is TRBV9 and J is TRBJ1-1, with no clear D. The CDR3 consists of 14 residues. Trimming took off 6 bases at V and 1 base at J, with 13 bases between the two ends. Germline CDR1 is SGDLS and CDR2 is YYNGEE. CDR3 nucleotides: TGTGCCAGCACCCCGGGAGGTGGGAACACTGAAGCTTTCTTT. This encodes CASTPGGGNTEAFF.

This chain joins TRBV11-2 and TRBJ1-6; TRBD1 matches at 7 bases. Germline values: CDR1 SGHAT, CDR2 FQNNGV. CDR3 size: 15 residues. Trimming took 6 bases from V and 6 from J; bases not matched to a gene: 8. CDR3: CASSTDRDFNSPLHF. CDR3 DNA sequence: TGTGCCAGCAGTACTGACAGGGACTTTAATTCACCCCTCCACTTT.

This clone was seen a few times. This chain uses TRBV4-3 with TRBJ1-2, with TRBD1 matching over 8 bases. The CDR3 has 18 amino acids. V was clipped by 0 bases and J by 5 bases; unmatched bases: 14. Germline values: CDR1 LGHNA, CDR2 YSLEER. The CDR3 region has the DNA TGCGCCAGCAGCCAAGAATTGGGGCTTCAGGGGGCGAGGTATGGCTACACCTTC. This encodes CASSQELGLQGARYGYTF.